This TCR beta chain appears in the sequencing data of a study of regulatory T cells in long-lasting Graves disease. The sample's time point: newly diagnosed GD, antithyroid drugs for less than 3 months. Making the TCR library involved RNA that had been extracted from PBMCs. Researchers made TCR beta libraries by using iRepertoire HTBI primers and running Arm-PCR on CDR3 regions. As processed by the authors: Identification across samples found some 60 TRBV and 11 to 15 TRBJ segments. TCRdb analysed the multiplex PCR reads with MiXCR anew, one entry per CDR3 protein. TCRdb's processing, not the authors' own work, is the source of the V and J calls. The table includes over 200,000 distinct CDR3 sequences, approximately 20% detected once. The ends were cut back, 7 bases at V and 2 bases at J, with 16 bases in the middle. The CDR3 covers 15 residues. Germline CDR1 and CDR2: SNHLY and FYNNEI.

This specimen consisted of peripheral blood mononuclear cells (PBMCs), obtained at new diagnosis, from a patient treated with antithyroid drugs. This TCR was recovered from a female donor with Graves disease. The chain carries TRBV2 and TRBJ2-3, with D maybe TRBD1 (6 bases). CDR3 DNA: TGTGCCAGCAAACCGGGACAAATAATCACAGATACGCAGTATTTT. Protein product: CASKPGQIITDTQYF.